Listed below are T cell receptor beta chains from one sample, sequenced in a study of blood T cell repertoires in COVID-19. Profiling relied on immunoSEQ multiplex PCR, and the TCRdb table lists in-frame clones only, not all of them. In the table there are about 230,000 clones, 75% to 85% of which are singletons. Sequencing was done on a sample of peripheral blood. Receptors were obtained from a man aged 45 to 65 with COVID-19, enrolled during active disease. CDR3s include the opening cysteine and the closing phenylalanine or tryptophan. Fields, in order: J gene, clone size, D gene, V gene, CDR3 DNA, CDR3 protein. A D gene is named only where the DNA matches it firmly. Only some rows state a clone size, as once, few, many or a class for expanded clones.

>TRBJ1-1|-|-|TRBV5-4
TGTGCCAGCAGCTTGGCGGACACTGAAGCTTTCTTT
CASSLADTEAFF
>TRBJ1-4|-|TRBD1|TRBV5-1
TGCGCCAGCAGCGTAGGGACAGGGCCCGAAAAACTGTTTTTT
CASSVGTGPEKLFF
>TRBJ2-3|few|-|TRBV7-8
TGTGCCAGCAACGAAAACAGGGATCTATTCGGATTCGCATCTGATACGCAGTATTTT
CASNENRDLFGFASDTQYF
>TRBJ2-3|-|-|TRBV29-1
TGCAGGGGTAAACAGTACACAGATACGCAGTATTTT
CRGKQYTDTQYF
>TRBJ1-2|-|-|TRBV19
TGTGCCAGTAGTCTATCTAACGGGGCTAACTATGGCTACACCTTC
CASSLSNGANYGYTF
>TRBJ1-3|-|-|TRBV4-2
TGTGCCAGCAGCCAAGATAACAATGCACTCGGGGACACCATATATTTT
CASSQDNNALGDTIYF
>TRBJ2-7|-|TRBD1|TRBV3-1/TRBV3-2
TGTGCCAGCAGCACCACAGGGGGCGAATTTTCCTACGAGCAGTACTTC
CASSTTGGEFSYEQYF
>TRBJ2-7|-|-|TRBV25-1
TGTGCCAGCAGTCCCTTGGGGGCTTCGCAGTACTTC
CASSPLGASQYF
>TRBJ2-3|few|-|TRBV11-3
TGTGCCAGCAGCCCACCGGGGTACGGCACAGATACGCAGTATTTT
CASSPPGYGTDTQYF
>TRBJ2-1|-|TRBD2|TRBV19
TGTGCCAGTAGTCTAATAGCGGGGAGCTCCTACAATGAGCAGTTCTTC
CASSLIAGSSYNEQFF
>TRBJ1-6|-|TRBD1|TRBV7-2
TGTGCCAGCAGCGTACAGGGGGCCTCCTATAATTCACCCCTCCACTTT
CASSVQGASYNSPLHF
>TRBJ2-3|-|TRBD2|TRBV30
TGTGCCTGGAGTGGGACTAGCGGGGCGCCCACAGATACGCAGTATTTT
CAWSGTSGAPTDTQYF
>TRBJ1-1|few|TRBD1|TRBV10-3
TGTGCCATCAGGACAGGGGTGAACACTGAAGCTTTCTTT
CAIRTGVNTEAFF
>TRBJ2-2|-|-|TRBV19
TGTGCCAGTAGACCAATAGCGAACACCGGGGAGCTGTTTTTT
CASRPIANTGELFF
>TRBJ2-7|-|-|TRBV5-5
TGTGCCAGCAGCTTAGGAGACGTGGACTCCTACGAGCAGTACTTC
CASSLGDVDSYEQYF
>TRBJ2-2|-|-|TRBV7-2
TGTGCCAGCAGCTTACAGGGGAACACCGGGGAGCTGTTTTTT
CASSLQGNTGELFF
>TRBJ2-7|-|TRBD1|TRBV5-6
TGTGCCAGCAGCTTGGACCGCGGACAGGGAACCTACGAGCAGTACTTC
CASSLDRGQGTYEQYF
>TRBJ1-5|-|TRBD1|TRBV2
TGTGCCAGCAGGGAGGACAGGGGGCCTAATCAGCCCCAGCATTTT
CASREDRGPNQPQHF
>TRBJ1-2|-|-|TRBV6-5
TGTGCCAGCCGGAGGGCTACGGATGGCTACACCTTC
CASRRATDGYTF
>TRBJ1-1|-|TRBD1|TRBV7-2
TGTGCCAGCAGCCGGTCCGGGACAGAAACTGAAGCTTTCTTT
CASSRSGTETEAFF
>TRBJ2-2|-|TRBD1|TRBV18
TGTGCCAGCTCACCCTCCGGGACAGGGGGCGTTCTACGGAGTATATCGAACACCGGGGAGCTGTTTTTT
CASSPSGTGGVLRSISNTGELFF
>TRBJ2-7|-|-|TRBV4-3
TGCGCCAGCAGCCAAGATTATTCAGGCCCCCTACGTGAGCAGTACTTC
CASSQDYSGPLREQYF
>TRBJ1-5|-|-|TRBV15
TGTGCCACCAGCAGAGATACGTGGCCAGGGGATACTCAGCCCCAGCATTTT
CATSRDTWPGDTQPQHF
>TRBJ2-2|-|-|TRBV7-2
TGTGCCAGCAGCCCCTATAGTACAGGGTCCGGGGAGCTGTTTTTT
CASSPYSTGSGELFF
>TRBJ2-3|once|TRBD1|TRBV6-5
TGTGCCAGCAGCCACACAGGGGTCACAGATACGCAGTATTTT
CASSHTGVTDTQYF
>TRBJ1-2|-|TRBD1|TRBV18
TGTGCCAGCTCACCAGGACAGGGCAATGGCTACACCTTC
CASSPGQGNGYTF
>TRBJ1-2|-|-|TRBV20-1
TGCAGTGTGAGGTACCCCTTCGGCTACACCTTC
CSVRYPFGYTF
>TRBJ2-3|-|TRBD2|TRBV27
TGTGCCAGCAGTTTAGGACTAGCGGGGGGGCCAGATACGCAGTATTTT
CASSLGLAGGPDTQYF
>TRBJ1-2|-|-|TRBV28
TGTGCCAGCAGAATAGGACAGCGACCCTATGGCTACACCTTC
CASRIGQRPYGYTF
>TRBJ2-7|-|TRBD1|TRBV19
TGTGCCAGTAGTAAGGGACAGGCACCCTACGAGCAGTACTTC
CASSKGQAPYEQYF
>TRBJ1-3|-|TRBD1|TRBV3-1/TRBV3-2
TGTGCCAGCAGCGAACGAGACAGGGCTGGAAACACCATATATTTT
CASSERDRAGNTIYF
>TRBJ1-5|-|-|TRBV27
TGTGCCAGCAGTTTATCATTACGGGGGGGCAATCAGCCCCAGCATTTT
CASSLSLRGGNQPQHF
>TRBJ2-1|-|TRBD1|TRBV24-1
TGTGCCACCAGTGCCCCGGGACAGAGCTCCTACAATGAGCAGTTCTTC
CATSAPGQSSYNEQFF
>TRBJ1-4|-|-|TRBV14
TGTGCCAGCAGCCAAGATTCGTTGGGGGCCGCGGAAAAACTGTTTTTT
CASSQDSLGAAEKLFF
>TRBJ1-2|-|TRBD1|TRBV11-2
TGTGCCAGCAGCCCCGGGACAGGGTCGGGGTATGGCTACACCTTC
CASSPGTGSGYGYTF
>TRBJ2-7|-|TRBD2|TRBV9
TGTGCCAGCAGCCCCGGGGGGACTGGCTACGAGCAGTACTTC
CASSPGGTGYEQYF
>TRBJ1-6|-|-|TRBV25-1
TGTGCCAGCAGTGAAACCCCGGGACAAAAGAGTTCACCCCTCCACTTT
CASSETPGQKSSPLHF
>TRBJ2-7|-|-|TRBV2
TGTGCCAGCAGTGAAGGGGTAGGGCAGGGATACGAGCAGTACTTC
CASSEGVGQGYEQYF
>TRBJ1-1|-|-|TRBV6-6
TGTGCCAGCACGGTGACTTGGATGGACACTGAAGCTTTCTTT
CASTVTWMDTEAFF
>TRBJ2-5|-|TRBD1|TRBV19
TGTGCCAGTAGTATAGAGGGACAGGGGGCAAAGGAGACCCAGTACTTC
CASSIEGQGAKETQYF
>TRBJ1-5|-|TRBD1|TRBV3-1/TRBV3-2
TGTGCCAGCAGCCAAGGAGGGACAGGGCGGCAGCCCCAGCATTTT
CASSQGGTGRQPQHF
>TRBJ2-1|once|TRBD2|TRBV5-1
TGCGCCAGCAGCTTAAGTACTAGCGGGAACGATGAGCAGTTCTTC
CASSLSTSGNDEQFF
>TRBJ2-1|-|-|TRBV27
TGTGCCAGCAGTTTAAGGGCTAGCGACTACAATGAGCAGTTCTTC
CASSLRASDYNEQFF
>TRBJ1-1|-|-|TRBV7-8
TGTGCCAGCAGCCCTTTCGGCACTGAAGCTTTCTTT
CASSPFGTEAFF
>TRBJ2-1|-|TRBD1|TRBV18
TGTGCCAGCTCACTCGGGACAGGGGCCGGTAGCTCCTACAATGAGCAGTTCTTC
CASSLGTGAGSSYNEQFF
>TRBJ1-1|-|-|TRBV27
TGTGCCAGCAGTTTCAGGCAAGGTGGGTCGTCTGAAGCTTTCTTT
CASSFRQGGSSEAFF